What follows describes a single T cell receptor (beta chain). This clone was counted a single time. No antigen is known for it. Base qualities are missing; no much larger clone stands one base away. This entry comes from a study of T cell changes during pregnancy in multiple sclerosis (dated by TCRdb to about 2019). Study-wide context: The study examined how the T cell repertoire changed over the course of pregnancy in women with multiple sclerosis.

Libraries were made using the immunoSEQ multiplex PCR assay. The clones in this table, taken by TCRdb from immuneACCESS, are in-frame only. Not every clone is retained; where verified, under half of the shortfall comes from an unresolved V gene, and the cause of the rest is unknown. For this sample the table gives about 55,000 clones, of which approximately 94% were detected only once. Of the sample, 3% to 3.5% falls within the top ten clones. Per the germline V gene, MDHEN is the CDR1 and SYDVKM is the CDR2. Germline trimming amounts to 10 bases on V and 4 bases on J, with 10 as the count of junction bases outside the gene matches. Taken from cysteine to phenylalanine, the CDR3 has 14 residues. Only CDR3 DNA is held: 42 bases, read in frame from base 1.

The input for sequencing was CD8+ T cells from peripheral blood mononuclear cells, taken in the third trimester of pregnancy. Here the chain combines TRBV28 and TRBJ2-3, with 8 bases in between that match TRBD2. This TCR derives from a female donor with multiple sclerosis, enrolled in a pregnancy study. The CDR3 reads CATNQAGAADTQYF. The nucleotide sequence reads as follows: TGTGCCACCAACCAAGCGGGAGCCGCAGATACGCAGTATTTT.